Following are 7 T cell receptor beta chains from one sample sequenced in a study of glioma-infiltrating T cells. The iRepertoire nested amplicon-rescue multiplex PCR amplified TCR alpha and beta CDR3s from RNA. From the multiplex PCR reads, TCRdb called clonotypes with MiXCR, one entry per CDR3 protein. The sample yields about 180,000 distinct CDR3 sequences, around 40% seen once. The sample comprised glioma tissue, nonneoplastic brain tissue, or PBMCs (not recorded which). Source of these receptors: a human donor with low-grade glioma or glioblastoma, undergoing nonglioma brain surgery, or in good health (not recorded which).

Concerning this clonotype: This may stem from a read error, because a much larger clone lies one nucleotide away. The genes are TRBV24-1 and TRBJ2-3, with D unresolved. The V and J ends lost 6 bases and 5 bases respectively, with 8 bases between them. Germline lookup yields CDR1 KGHDR and CDR2 SFDVKD. The CDR3 totals 12 residues. The CDR3 bases are TGTGCCACCAGTAAAGACATAGATACGCAGTATTTT. Translating it yields CATSKDIDTQYF.

Many counts were recorded for this clonotype. V and J are TRBV6-1 and TRBJ2-3, with D possibly matching TRBD2 (6 bases). Per the germline V gene, CDR1 is MNHNS and CDR2 is SASEGT. The V and J ends lost 6 bases and 0 bases respectively, with 13 bases between them. The CDR3 runs to 15 residues. As DNA, the CDR3 is TGTGCCAGCAGCTCCTTCAGCGGGAGCACAGATACGCAGTATTTT. Translating it yields CASSSFSGSTDTQYF.

This rearrangement joins TRBV6-1 to TRBJ2-5; D ambiguous. CDR1 is MNHNS and CDR2 is SASEGT in the germline V gene. CDR3 length: 16 amino acids. The V and J ends lost 5 bases and 0 bases respectively, with 16 bases between them. The CDR3 coding sequence is TGTGCCAGCAGTCCAATGACTCGGGCCGACCAAGAGACCCAGTACTTC. Protein product: CASSPMTRADQETQYF.

In this sample, this clonotype turned up a few times. The chain carries TRBV6-1 and TRBJ2-2, with 14 bases aligning to TRBD2. The CDR3 runs 18 residues. V lost 6 bases, J lost 3 bases, and 9 bases stayed unmatched. Looked up from germline, CDR1 is MNHNS and CDR2 is SASEGT. The CDR3 nucleotides are TGTGCCAGCAGACCCCACCGACTAGCGGGAGGGGACACCGGGGAGCTGTTTTTT. It translates to CASRPHRLAGGDTGELFF.

This clonotype was seen many times. The chain combines TRBV6-1 with TRBJ2-3, with 7 bases fitting TRBD1. CDR1 is MNHNS and CDR2 is SASEGT in the germline V gene. Trimming took 5 bases from V and 2 from J; bases not matched to a gene: 10. The CDR3 extends over 16 amino acids. Here the CDR3 DNA reads TGTGCCAGCAGTCCACGCCAGGACAGGATCACAGATACGCAGTATTTT. It yields the protein CASSPRQDRITDTQYF.

There are many counts of this clonotype. The chain has TRBV6-1 and TRBJ2-3; D not resolved. The CDR3 extends over 14 amino acids. The germline V gene has CDR1 MNHNS and CDR2 SASEGT. V shed 6 bases and J shed 1 base, with 11 bases lying between them. This chain's CDR3 is CASSPRARTDTQYF. DNA of the CDR3: TGTGCCAGCAGCCCCCGGGCCCGCACAGATACGCAGTATTTT.

The gene calls are TRBV2 and TRBJ1-1; perhaps TRBD1 as D (5 bases). Deletions cut 8 bases from V and 5 bases from J, with 18 bases between. Germline V gene sequence: CDR1 SNHLY, CDR2 FYNNEI. The CDR3 is 14 amino acids. CDR3 nucleotides: TGTGCCAGCCGGGGACTCGAGGGAAGGACTGAAGCTTTCTTT. This translates into CASRGLEGRTEAFF. The whole variable domain, filled in from reference TRBV2 and TRBJ1-1, reads EPEVTQTPSHQVTQMGQEVILRCVPISNHLYFYWYRQILGQKVEFLVSFYNNEISEKSEIFDDQFSVERPDGSNFTLKIRSTKLEDSAMYFCASRGLEGRTEAFFGQGTRLTVV.